The sequence of this T cell receptor beta chain was determined in a study of somatic mutations in cytotoxic T cells in rheumatoid arthritis. As for the study in general: Patient blood (about 30 ml EDTA) was collected right after diagnosis, preceding any treatment.

Original methodology: When patient CD8+ clones larger than 1% were compared with published virus-specific TCRB sequences, few matched. Libraries were prepared by immunoSEQ multiplex PCR; TCRdb keeps only in-frame clonotypes and omits some of them. D and trimming were read from the DNA, whereas the V and J calls and clone size are those reported in that table. The table lists about 19,000 clones, 85% of them singletons. CDR1 and CDR2 (germline): ENHRY, SYGVKD. The CDR3 is 12 amino acids. Unmatched junction bases numbered 6, after V lost 10 bases and J lost 4 bases. Material for sequencing was CD8+ T cells sorted from blood. This chain links TRBV10-3 with TRBJ2-7; 8 nucleotides line up with TRBD2. The sequence came from a woman aged 40-49 years with rheumatoid arthritis. The CDR3 spells CATFSGEYEQYF. As DNA, the CDR3 is TGTGCCACCTTTAGCGGGGAATACGAGCAGTACTTC.